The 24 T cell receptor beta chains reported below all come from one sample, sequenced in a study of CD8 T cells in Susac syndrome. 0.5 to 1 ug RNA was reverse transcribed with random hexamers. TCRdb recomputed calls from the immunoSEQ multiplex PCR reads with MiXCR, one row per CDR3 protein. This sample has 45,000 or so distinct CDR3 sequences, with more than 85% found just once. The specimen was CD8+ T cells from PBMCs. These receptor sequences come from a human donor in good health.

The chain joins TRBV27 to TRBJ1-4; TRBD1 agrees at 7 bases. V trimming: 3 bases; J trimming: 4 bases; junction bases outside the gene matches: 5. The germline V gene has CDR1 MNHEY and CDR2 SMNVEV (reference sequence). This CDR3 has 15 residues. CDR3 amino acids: CASSFSGQYNEKLFF. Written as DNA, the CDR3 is TGTGCCAGCAGTTTTTCGGGACAGTATAATGAAAAACTGTTTTTT.

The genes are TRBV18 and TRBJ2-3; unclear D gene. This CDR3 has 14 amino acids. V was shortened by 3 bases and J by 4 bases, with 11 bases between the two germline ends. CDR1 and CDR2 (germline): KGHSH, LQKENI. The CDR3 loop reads CASSPPGRPDTQYF. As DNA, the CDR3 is TGTGCCAGCTCACCGCCTGGTCGTCCAGATACGCAGTATTTT.

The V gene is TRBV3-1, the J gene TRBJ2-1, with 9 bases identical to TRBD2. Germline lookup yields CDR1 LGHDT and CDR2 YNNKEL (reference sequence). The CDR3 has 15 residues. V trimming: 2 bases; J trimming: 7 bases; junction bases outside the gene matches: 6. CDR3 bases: TGTGCCAGCAGCCAAACTCCTAGCGGGATTAATGAGCAGTTCTTC. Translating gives CASSQTPSGINEQFF.

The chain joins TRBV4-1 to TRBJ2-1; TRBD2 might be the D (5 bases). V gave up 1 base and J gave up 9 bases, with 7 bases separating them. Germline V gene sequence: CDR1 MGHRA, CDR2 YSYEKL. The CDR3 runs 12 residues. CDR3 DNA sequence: TGCGCCAGCAGCCAAGGCGAGGGTGAGCAGTTCTTC. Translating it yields CASSQGEGEQFF.

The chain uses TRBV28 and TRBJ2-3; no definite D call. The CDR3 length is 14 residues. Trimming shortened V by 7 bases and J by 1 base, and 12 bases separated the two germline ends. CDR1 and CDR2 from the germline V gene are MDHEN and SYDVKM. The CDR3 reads CASNIRLGTDTQYF. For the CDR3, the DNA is TGTGCCAGCAATATAAGACTGGGCACAGATACGCAGTATTTT.

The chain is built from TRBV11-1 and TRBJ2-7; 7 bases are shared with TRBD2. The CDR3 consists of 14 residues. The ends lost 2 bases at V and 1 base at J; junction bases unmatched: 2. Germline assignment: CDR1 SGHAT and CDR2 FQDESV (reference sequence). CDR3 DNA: TGTGCCAGCAGCTTAAAGGGACTATCCTACGAGCAGTACTTC. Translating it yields CASSLKGLSYEQYF.

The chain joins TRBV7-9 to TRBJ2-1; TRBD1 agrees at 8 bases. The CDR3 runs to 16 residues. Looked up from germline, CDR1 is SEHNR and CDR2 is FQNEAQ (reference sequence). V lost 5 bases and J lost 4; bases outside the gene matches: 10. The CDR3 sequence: CASSPIWDRRYNEQFF. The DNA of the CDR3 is TGTGCCAGCAGCCCGATTTGGGACAGGCGATACAATGAGCAGTTCTTC.

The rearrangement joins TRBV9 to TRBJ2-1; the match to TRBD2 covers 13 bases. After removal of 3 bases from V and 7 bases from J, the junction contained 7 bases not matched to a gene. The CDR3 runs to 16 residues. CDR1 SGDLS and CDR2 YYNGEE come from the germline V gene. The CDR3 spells CASSAGLAGAINEQFF. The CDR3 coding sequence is TGTGCCAGCAGCGCCGGACTAGCGGGAGCAATTAATGAGCAGTTCTTC. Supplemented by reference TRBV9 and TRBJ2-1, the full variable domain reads DSGVTQTPKHLITATGQRVTLRCSPRSGDLSVYWYQQSLDQGLQFLIQYYNGEERAKGNILERFSAQQFPDLHSELNLSSLELGDSALYFCASSAGLAGAINEQFFGPGTRLTVL.

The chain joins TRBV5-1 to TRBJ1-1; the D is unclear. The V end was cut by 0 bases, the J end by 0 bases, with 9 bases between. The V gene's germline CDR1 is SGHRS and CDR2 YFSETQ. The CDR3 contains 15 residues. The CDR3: CASSLESGMNTEAFF. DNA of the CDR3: TGCGCCAGCAGCTTGGAGTCGGGCATGAACACTGAAGCTTTCTTT.

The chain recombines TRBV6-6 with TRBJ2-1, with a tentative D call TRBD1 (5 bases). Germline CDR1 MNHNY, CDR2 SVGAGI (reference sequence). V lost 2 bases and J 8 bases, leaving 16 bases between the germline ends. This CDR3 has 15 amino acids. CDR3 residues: CASSYEAGSRDEQFF. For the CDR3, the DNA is TGTGCCAGCAGTTACGAGGCAGGGTCTCGAGATGAGCAGTTCTTC.

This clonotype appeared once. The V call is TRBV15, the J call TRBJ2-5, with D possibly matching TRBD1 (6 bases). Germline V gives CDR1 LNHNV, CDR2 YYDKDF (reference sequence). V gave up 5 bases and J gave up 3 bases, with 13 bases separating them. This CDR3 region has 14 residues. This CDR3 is CATSAEAGEETQYF. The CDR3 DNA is TGTGCCACCAGCGCTGAAGCAGGGGAAGAGACCCAGTACTTC.

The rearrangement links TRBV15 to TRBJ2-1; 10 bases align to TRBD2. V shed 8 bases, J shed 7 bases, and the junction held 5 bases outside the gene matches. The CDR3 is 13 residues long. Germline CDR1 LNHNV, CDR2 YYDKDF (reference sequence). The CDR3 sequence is CATGLAGVNEQFF. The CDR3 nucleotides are TGTGCCACCGGGCTAGCGGGAGTAAATGAGCAGTTCTTC.

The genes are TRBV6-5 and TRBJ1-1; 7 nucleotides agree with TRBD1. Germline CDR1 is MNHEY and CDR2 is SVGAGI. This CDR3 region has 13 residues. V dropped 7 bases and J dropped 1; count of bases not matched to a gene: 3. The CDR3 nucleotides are TGTGCCAGCAATACAGGGGAGAACACTGAAGCTTTCTTT. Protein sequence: CASNTGENTEAFF.

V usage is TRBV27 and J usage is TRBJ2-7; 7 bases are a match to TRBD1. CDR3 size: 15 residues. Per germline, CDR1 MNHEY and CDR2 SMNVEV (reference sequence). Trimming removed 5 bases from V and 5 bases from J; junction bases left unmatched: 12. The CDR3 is CASSPPYRGKDEQYF. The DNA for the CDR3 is TGTGCCAGCAGTCCGCCGTACAGGGGAAAGGACGAGCAGTACTTC.

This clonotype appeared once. The CDR3 loop is CASSQYQEPNTGELFF. Written as DNA, the CDR3 is TGCGCCAGCAGCCAATACCAGGAACCGAACACCGGGGAGCTGTTTTTT. The chain has TRBV4-1 and TRBJ2-2, with no clear D. This CDR3 spans 16 amino acids. The germline V and J ends were trimmed by 2 bases and 0 bases, with 10 bases remaining between them. Germline CDR1 is MGHRA and CDR2 is YSYEKL.

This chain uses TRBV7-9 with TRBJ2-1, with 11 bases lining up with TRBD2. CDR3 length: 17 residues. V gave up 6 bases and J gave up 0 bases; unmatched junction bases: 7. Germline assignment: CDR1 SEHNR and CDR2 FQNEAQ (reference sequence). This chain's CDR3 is CASSSTSGRSSYNEQFF. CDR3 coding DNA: TGTGCCAGCAGTTCCACTAGCGGGAGAAGCTCCTACAATGAGCAGTTCTTC.

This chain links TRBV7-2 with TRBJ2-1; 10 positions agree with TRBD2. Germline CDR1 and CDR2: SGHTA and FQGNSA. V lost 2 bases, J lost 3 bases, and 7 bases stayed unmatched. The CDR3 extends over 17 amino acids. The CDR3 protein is CASSLPGTSVNYNEQFF. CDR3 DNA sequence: TGTGCCAGCAGCTTACCTGGGACTAGCGTCAACTACAATGAGCAGTTCTTC.

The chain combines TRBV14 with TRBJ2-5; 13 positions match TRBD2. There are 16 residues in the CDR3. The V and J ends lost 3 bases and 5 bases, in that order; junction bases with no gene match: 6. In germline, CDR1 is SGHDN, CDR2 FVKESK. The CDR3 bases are TGTGCCAGCAGCCAGCTGGGACTAGCGGGATATGAGACCCAGTACTTC. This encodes CASSQLGLAGYETQYF.

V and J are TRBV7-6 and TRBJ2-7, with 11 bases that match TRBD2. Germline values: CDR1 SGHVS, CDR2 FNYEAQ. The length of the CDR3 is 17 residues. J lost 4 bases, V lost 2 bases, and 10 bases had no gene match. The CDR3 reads CASSLSLSGTSGYEQYF. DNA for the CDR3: TGTGCCAGCAGCTTATCTTTATCCGGGACTAGCGGTTACGAGCAGTACTTC.

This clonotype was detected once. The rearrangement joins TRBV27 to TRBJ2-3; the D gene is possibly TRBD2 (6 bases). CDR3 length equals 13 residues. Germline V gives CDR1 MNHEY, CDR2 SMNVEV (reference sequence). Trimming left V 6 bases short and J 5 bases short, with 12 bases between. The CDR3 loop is CASSVTSRDTQYF. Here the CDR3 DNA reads TGTGCCAGCAGCGTTACTAGCCGAGATACGCAGTATTTT.

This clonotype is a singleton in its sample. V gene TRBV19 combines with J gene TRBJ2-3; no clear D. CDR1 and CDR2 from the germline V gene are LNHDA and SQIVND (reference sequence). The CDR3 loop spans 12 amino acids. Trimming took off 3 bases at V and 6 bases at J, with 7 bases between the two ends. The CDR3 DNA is TGTGCCAGTAGTATTCAGAGGGATACGCAGTATTTT. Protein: CASSIQRDTQYF.

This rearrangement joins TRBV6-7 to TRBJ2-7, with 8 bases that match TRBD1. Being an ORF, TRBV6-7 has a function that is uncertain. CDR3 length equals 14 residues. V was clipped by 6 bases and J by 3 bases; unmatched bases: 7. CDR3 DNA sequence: TGTGCCAGCAGACCAGGGGGCAAGCTCTACGAGCAGTACTTC. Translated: CASRPGGKLYEQYF.

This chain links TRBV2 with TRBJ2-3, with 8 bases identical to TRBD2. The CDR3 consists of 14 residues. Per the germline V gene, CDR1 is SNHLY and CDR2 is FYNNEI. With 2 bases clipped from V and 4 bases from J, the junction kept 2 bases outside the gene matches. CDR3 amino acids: CASSERGGADTQYF. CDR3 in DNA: TGTGCCAGCAGTGAACGGGGGGGAGCAGATACGCAGTATTTT.

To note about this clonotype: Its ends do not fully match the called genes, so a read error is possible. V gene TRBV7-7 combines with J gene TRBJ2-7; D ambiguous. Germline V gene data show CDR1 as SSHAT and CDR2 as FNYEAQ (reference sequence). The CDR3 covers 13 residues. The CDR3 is CASSLGESYEQYF. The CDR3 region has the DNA TGTGCTAGCAGCTTAGGCGAGTCCTACGAGCAGTACTTC.